This is a list of T cell receptor beta chains from one sample in a study of radiation and T cells in renal cell carcinoma. Sequencing used immunoSEQ multiplex PCR; TCRdb keeps in-frame clones, though not all of them. The repertoire includes about 59,000 clones, roughly 79% of them detected once, and less than 7.5% sits in the top ten. The sample was blood, taken from a patient whose treatment included radiotherapy and nephrectomy. These receptors were taken from a man in his 60s with renal cell carcinoma. Each CDR3 is given with its conserved first and last residue. Fields, in order: J gene, D gene, V gene, clone size, CDR3 length, CDR3 DNA, CDR3 protein. D genes are given only for firm matches. Clone sizes are given selectively: once, few, many, or a class where the clone is expanded.

J gene: TRBJ1-3
D gene: NA
V gene: TRBV19
clone size: few
CDR3 length: 13
CDR3 DNA: TGTGCCAGTATTCCTTGGGCTGGAAACACCATATATTTT
CDR3 protein: CASIPWAGNTIYF

J gene: TRBJ2-3
D gene: TRBD1
V gene: TRBV18
clone size: NA
CDR3 length: 16
CDR3 DNA: TGTGCCAGCTCACGCGGACAGGGGATGAGGGCAGATACGCAGTATTTT
CDR3 protein: CASSRGQGMRADTQYF

J gene: TRBJ1-1
D gene: NA
V gene: TRBV7-8
clone size: NA
CDR3 length: 14
CDR3 DNA: TGTGCCAGCAGCTTTGGGTCTGCGAACACTGAAGCTTTCTTT
CDR3 protein: CASSFGSANTEAFF

J gene: TRBJ2-5
D gene: NA
V gene: TRBV5-6
clone size: few
CDR3 length: 15
CDR3 DNA: TGTGCCAGCAGGTCCACGGGACGAGTACAAGAGACCCAGTACTTC
CDR3 protein: CASRSTGRVQETQYF

J gene: TRBJ2-5
D gene: NA
V gene: TRBV14
clone size: NA
CDR3 length: 16
CDR3 DNA: TGTGCCAGCAACCAAGAACAACGGGAGCTAAGGGAGACCCAGTACTTC
CDR3 protein: CASNQEQRELRETQYF

J gene: TRBJ2-7
D gene: TRBD2
V gene: TRBV7-2
clone size: NA
CDR3 length: 17
CDR3 DNA: TGTGCCAGCAGCTTTCTGACACTAGCGGGGTTCTCCTACGAGCAGTACTTC
CDR3 protein: CASSFLTLAGFSYEQYF

J gene: TRBJ2-2
D gene: NA
V gene: TRBV13
clone size: NA
CDR3 length: 16
CDR3 DNA: TGTGCCAGCAGCCCACTGGCAGGACCGAACACCGGGGAGCTGTTTTTT
CDR3 protein: CASSPLAGPNTGELFF

J gene: TRBJ2-2
D gene: NA
V gene: TRBV5-8
clone size: NA
CDR3 length: 12
CDR3 DNA: TGTGCCAGCAGCTTGAACGCCGGGGAGCTGTTTTTT
CDR3 protein: CASSLNAGELFF

J gene: TRBJ2-3
D gene: TRBD2
V gene: TRBV9
clone size: NA
CDR3 length: 16
CDR3 DNA: TGTGCCAGCGCCCGTAGCGGGGCACTTAGGACAGATACGCAGTATTTT
CDR3 protein: CASARSGALRTDTQYF

J gene: TRBJ2-1
D gene: NA
V gene: TRBV7-9
clone size: NA
CDR3 length: 13
CDR3 DNA: TGTGCCAGCAGCAGAGCAGGGTACAATGAGCAGTTCTTC
CDR3 protein: CASSRAGYNEQFF

J gene: TRBJ1-1
D gene: NA
V gene: TRBV30
clone size: NA
CDR3 length: 13
CDR3 DNA: TGTGCCTGGACCCGGGACTTTAACACTGAAGCTTTCTTT
CDR3 protein: CAWTRDFNTEAFF

J gene: TRBJ2-2
D gene: TRBD2
V gene: TRBV19
clone size: NA
CDR3 length: 17
CDR3 DNA: TGTGCCAGTAGTATTCGACTAGCGGGAGGGTTCTCCGGGGAGCTGTTTTTT
CDR3 protein: CASSIRLAGGFSGELFF

J gene: TRBJ2-2
D gene: NA
V gene: TRBV6-5
clone size: NA
CDR3 length: 13
CDR3 DNA: TGTGCCAGCAGTTTTGGGAGGTCCGGGGAGCTGTTTTTT
CDR3 protein: CASSFGRSGELFF

J gene: TRBJ1-5
D gene: TRBD1
V gene: TRBV18
clone size: NA
CDR3 length: 14
CDR3 DNA: TGTGCCAGCGGGGGACAGAATAGCAATCAGCCCCAGCATTTT
CDR3 protein: CASGGQNSNQPQHF

J gene: TRBJ1-5
D gene: NA
V gene: TRBV10-2
clone size: NA
CDR3 length: 13
CDR3 DNA: TGCGCCAGCAGACAGCAAAACAATCAGCCCCAGCATTTT
CDR3 protein: CASRQQNNQPQHF

J gene: TRBJ2-5
D gene: NA
V gene: TRBV6-5
clone size: NA
CDR3 length: 11
CDR3 DNA: TGTGCCAGCAGTTACCATGGGACCCAGTACTTC
CDR3 protein: CASSYHGTQYF

J gene: TRBJ1-5
D gene: NA
V gene: TRBV15
clone size: NA
CDR3 length: 14
CDR3 DNA: TGTGCCACCAGCAGAGACCCGGGACCCCAACCCCAGCATTTT
CDR3 protein: CATSRDPGPQPQHF

J gene: TRBJ2-2
D gene: NA
V gene: TRBV9
clone size: NA
CDR3 length: 16
CDR3 DNA: TGTGCCAGCAGTAGGAGGGGGCGGGTTGGCACCGGGGAGCTGTTTTTT
CDR3 protein: CASSRRGRVGTGELFF

J gene: TRBJ1-2
D gene: TRBD1
V gene: TRBV13
clone size: NA
CDR3 length: 13
CDR3 DNA: TGTGCCAGCAGCCTAGGACAGGGGGGCGGCTACACCTTC
CDR3 protein: CASSLGQGGGYTF

J gene: TRBJ2-7
D gene: NA
V gene: TRBV6-1
clone size: NA
CDR3 length: 14
CDR3 DNA: TGTGCCAGCAGCCGAGTCCAAATGGCCTACGAGCAGTACTTC
CDR3 protein: CASSRVQMAYEQYF

J gene: TRBJ1-2
D gene: NA
V gene: TRBV28
clone size: NA
CDR3 length: 14
CDR3 DNA: TGTGCCAGCAGTCAAGGGGGAAACTACTATGGCTACACCTTC
CDR3 protein: CASSQGGNYYGYTF

J gene: TRBJ2-1
D gene: NA
V gene: TRBV4-2
clone size: few
CDR3 length: 15
CDR3 DNA: TGTGCCAGCAGCCAAGATGGCCCTCCCTACAATGAGCAGTTCTTC
CDR3 protein: CASSQDGPPYNEQFF

J gene: TRBJ1-5
D gene: TRBD1
V gene: TRBV19
clone size: NA
CDR3 length: 18
CDR3 DNA: TGTGCCAGTAGTAGCGGGACAGGGGGGACAGGGAGCAATCAGCCCCAGCATTTT
CDR3 protein: CASSSGTGGTGSNQPQHF

J gene: TRBJ2-1
D gene: NA
V gene: TRBV6-5
clone size: NA
CDR3 length: 12
CDR3 DNA: TGTGCCACCCAGTCGGATAGAACTGATCAGTTCTTC
CDR3 protein: CATQSDRTDQFF

J gene: TRBJ1-5
D gene: NA
V gene: TRBV29-1
clone size: few
CDR3 length: 13
CDR3 DNA: TGCAGCGCCCCAAGAGGGAGGACTCAGCCCCAGCATTTT
CDR3 protein: CSAPRGRTQPQHF

J gene: TRBJ2-3
D gene: NA
V gene: TRBV28
clone size: NA
CDR3 length: 12
CDR3 DNA: TGTGCCAGCAGTCCCAGCCGAGATACGCAGTATTTT
CDR3 protein: CASSPSRDTQYF

J gene: TRBJ2-1
D gene: TRBD2
V gene: TRBV9
clone size: NA
CDR3 length: 15
CDR3 DNA: TGTGCCAGCAGCATGACTAGCGGGAGGTCAAATGAGCAGTTCTTC
CDR3 protein: CASSMTSGRSNEQFF

J gene: TRBJ2-1
D gene: TRBD1
V gene: TRBV13
clone size: NA
CDR3 length: 12
CDR3 DNA: TGTGCCAGTAGACAGGGCCGCCCCGAGCAGTTCTTC
CDR3 protein: CASRQGRPEQFF

J gene: TRBJ1-1
D gene: TRBD1
V gene: TRBV27
clone size: NA
CDR3 length: 14
CDR3 DNA: TGTGCCAGCAGGCCGGGACAGGGAACCACTGAAGCTTTCTTT
CDR3 protein: CASRPGQGTTEAFF

J gene: TRBJ2-4
D gene: TRBD1
V gene: TRBV5-4
clone size: NA
CDR3 length: 16
CDR3 DNA: TGTGCCAGCAGCCCGGACAGGGCGGGGGCCAAAAACATTCAGTACTTC
CDR3 protein: CASSPDRAGAKNIQYF

J gene: TRBJ1-5
D gene: TRBD1
V gene: TRBV2
clone size: NA
CDR3 length: 16
CDR3 DNA: TGTGCCAGCAGTGAGATCTCGGGACAGAGCAATCAGCCCCAGCATTTT
CDR3 protein: CASSEISGQSNQPQHF

J gene: TRBJ2-1
D gene: NA
V gene: TRBV5-1
clone size: NA
CDR3 length: 15
CDR3 DNA: TGCGCCAGCAGCTCCCGGGCTGGCGCATACAATGAGCAGTTCTTC
CDR3 protein: CASSSRAGAYNEQFF

J gene: TRBJ2-7
D gene: NA
V gene: TRBV2
clone size: NA
CDR3 length: 13
CDR3 DNA: TGTGCCAGCAGTGTAGCCCCACCCTACGAGCAGTACTTC
CDR3 protein: CASSVAPPYEQYF

J gene: TRBJ2-1
D gene: NA
V gene: TRBV19
clone size: NA
CDR3 length: 15
CDR3 DNA: TGTGCCAGTAGTAGGGCCCCGGGAGCCTACAATGAGCAGTTCTTC
CDR3 protein: CASSRAPGAYNEQFF

J gene: TRBJ2-1
D gene: NA
V gene: TRBV5-1
clone size: NA
CDR3 length: 15
CDR3 DNA: TGCGCCAGCAGCTTGGCCGGGGGAGTTTACAATGAGCAGTTCTTC
CDR3 protein: CASSLAGGVYNEQFF

J gene: TRBJ2-3
D gene: NA
V gene: TRBV21-1
clone size: once
CDR3 length: 21
CDR3 DNA: TGTGCCAGCAGCAACCCACGGACTAGCGTCTCCAGTGGGATTAGCACAGATACGCAGTATTTT
CDR3 protein: CASSNPRTSVSSGISTDTQYF

J gene: TRBJ2-5
D gene: TRBD1
V gene: TRBV5-1
clone size: NA
CDR3 length: 18
CDR3 DNA: TGCGCCAGCAGCTCGTGGGGACAGGGAAGTCCCAGGGGAGAGACCCAGTACTTC
CDR3 protein: CASSSWGQGSPRGETQYF

J gene: TRBJ2-1
D gene: NA
V gene: TRBV6-1
clone size: NA
CDR3 length: 18
CDR3 DNA: TGTGCCAGCAGTGATTGGCAGAAGGTTGGGGGTCTATACAATGAGCAGTTCTTC
CDR3 protein: CASSDWQKVGGLYNEQFF

J gene: TRBJ1-4
D gene: NA
V gene: TRBV5-1
clone size: NA
CDR3 length: 15
CDR3 DNA: TGCGCCAGCAGCTTGGTCTGGGGTTTTAATGAAAAACTGTTTTTT
CDR3 protein: CASSLVWGFNEKLFF

J gene: TRBJ2-6
D gene: NA
V gene: TRBV5-1
clone size: NA
CDR3 length: 16
CDR3 DNA: TGCGCCAGCAGCTTGGACCCCGGGGCTGGGGCCAACGTCCTGACTTTC
CDR3 protein: CASSLDPGAGANVLTF

J gene: TRBJ1-1
D gene: NA
V gene: TRBV4-3
clone size: NA
CDR3 length: 15
CDR3 DNA: TGCGCCAGCAGCCAAGATCAACGGAAGAACACTGAAGCTTTCTTT
CDR3 protein: CASSQDQRKNTEAFF

J gene: TRBJ1-1
D gene: TRBD1
V gene: TRBV4-1
clone size: medium-sized
CDR3 length: 15
CDR3 DNA: TGCGCCAGCAGCCAAGAGGACAGGGGGAGGTCTGAAGCTTTCTTT
CDR3 protein: CASSQEDRGRSEAFF